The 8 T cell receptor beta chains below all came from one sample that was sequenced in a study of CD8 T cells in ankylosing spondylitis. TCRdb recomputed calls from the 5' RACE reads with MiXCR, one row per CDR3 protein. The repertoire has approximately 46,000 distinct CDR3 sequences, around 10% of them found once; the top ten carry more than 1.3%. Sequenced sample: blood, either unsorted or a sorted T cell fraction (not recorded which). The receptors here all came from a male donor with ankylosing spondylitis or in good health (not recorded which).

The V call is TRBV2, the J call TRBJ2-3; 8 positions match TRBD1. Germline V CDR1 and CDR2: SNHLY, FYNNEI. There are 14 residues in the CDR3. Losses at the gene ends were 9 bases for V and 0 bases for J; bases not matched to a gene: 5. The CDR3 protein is CARDRDRSTDTQYF. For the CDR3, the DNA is TGTGCCAGGGACCGGGACAGGAGCACAGATACGCAGTATTTT. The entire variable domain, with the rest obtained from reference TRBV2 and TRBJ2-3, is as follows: EPEVTQTPSHQVTQMGQEVILRCVPISNHLYFYWYRQILGQKVEFLVSFYNNEISEKSEIFDDQFSVERPDGSNFTLKIRSTKLEDSAMYFCARDRDRSTDTQYFGPGTRLTVL.

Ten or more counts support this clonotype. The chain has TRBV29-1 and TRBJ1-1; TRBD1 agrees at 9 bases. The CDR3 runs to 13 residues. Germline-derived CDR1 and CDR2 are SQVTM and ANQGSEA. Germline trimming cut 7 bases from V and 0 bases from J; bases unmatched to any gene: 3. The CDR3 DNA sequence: TGCAGCGGGGGACAGGGAATGAACACTGAAGCTTTCTTT. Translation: CSGGQGMNTEAFF. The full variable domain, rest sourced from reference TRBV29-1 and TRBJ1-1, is SAVISQKPSRDICQRGTSLTIQCQVDSQVTMMFWYRQQPGQSLTLIATANQGSEATYESGFVIDKFPISRPNLTFSTLTVSNMSPEDSSIYLCSGGQGMNTEAFFGQGTRLTVV.

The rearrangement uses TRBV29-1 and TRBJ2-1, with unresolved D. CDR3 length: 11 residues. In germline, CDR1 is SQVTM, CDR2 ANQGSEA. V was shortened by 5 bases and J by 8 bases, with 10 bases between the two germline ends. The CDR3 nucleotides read TGCAGCGTTTCGACCGGGTATGAGCAGTTCTTC. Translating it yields CSVSTGYEQFF.

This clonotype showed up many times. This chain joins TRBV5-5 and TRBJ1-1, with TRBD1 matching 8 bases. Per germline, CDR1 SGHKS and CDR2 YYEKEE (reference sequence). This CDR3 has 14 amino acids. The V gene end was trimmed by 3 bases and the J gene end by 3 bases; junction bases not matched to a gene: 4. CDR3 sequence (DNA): TGTGCCAGCAGCTCCGGGACAGGCTACACTGAAGCTTTCTTT. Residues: CASSSGTGYTEAFF.

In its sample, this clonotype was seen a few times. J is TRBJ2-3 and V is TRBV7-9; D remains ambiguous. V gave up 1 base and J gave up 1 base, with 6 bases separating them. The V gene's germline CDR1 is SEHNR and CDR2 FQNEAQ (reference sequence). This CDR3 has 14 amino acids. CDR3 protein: CASSLVRGTDTQYF. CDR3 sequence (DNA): TGTGCCAGCAGCTTAGTTAGAGGCACAGATACGCAGTATTTT.

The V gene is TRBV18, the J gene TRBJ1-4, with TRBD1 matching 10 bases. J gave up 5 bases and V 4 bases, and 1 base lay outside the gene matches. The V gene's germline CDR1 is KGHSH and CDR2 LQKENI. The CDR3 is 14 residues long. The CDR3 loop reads CASSLDRGNEKLFF. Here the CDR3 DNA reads TGTGCCAGCTCACTGGACAGGGGGAATGAAAAACTGTTTTTT.

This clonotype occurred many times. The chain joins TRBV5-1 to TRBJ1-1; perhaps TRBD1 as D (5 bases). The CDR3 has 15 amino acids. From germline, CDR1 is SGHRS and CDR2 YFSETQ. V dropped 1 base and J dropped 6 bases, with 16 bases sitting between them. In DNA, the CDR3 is TGCGCCAGCAGCTTGAGTTTGGGGGGGTTAGCTGAAGCTTTCTTT. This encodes CASSLSLGGLAEAFF.

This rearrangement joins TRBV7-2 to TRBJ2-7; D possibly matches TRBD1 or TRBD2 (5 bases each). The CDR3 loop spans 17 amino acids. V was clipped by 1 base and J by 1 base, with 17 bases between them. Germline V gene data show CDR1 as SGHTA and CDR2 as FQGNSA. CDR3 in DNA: TGTGCCAGCAGCTTAGTATCGGGACGGACACTTTCCTACGAGCAGTACTTC. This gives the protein CASSLVSGRTLSYEQYF.